This T cell receptor (beta chain) stems from a study of cytomegalovirus exposure and HLA in healthy donors. Notes on the study in general: Rare TCR sequences dominated, though some public TCRs recurred in many donors. Associated with cytomegalovirus, according to the listing, were 150 to 200 TCR beta chains.

Data came from immunoSEQ multiplex PCR; TCRdb stores just in-frame clones and leaves some out. The sample holds 92,000 or so clones; 96% are singletons and the top ten take roughly 0.78%. The CDR3 contains 15 residues. The V gene's germline CDR1 is SGHVS and CDR2 FNYEAQ. As to this clone: The antigen is undetermined. A junction end diverges from the germline sequence, so it may reflect a read error.

What was sequenced was PBMCs. The genes are TRBV7-6 and TRBJ1-1; 9 bases are a match to TRBD1. The clonotype was recovered from a man aged 18 to 29 in good health and CMV-seronegative. Here the CDR3 DNA reads TGTGCCAGCAGCACCGGGACAGGGCTAAACCGAACACCAATCTTT. Its translation: CASSTGTGLNRTPIF.